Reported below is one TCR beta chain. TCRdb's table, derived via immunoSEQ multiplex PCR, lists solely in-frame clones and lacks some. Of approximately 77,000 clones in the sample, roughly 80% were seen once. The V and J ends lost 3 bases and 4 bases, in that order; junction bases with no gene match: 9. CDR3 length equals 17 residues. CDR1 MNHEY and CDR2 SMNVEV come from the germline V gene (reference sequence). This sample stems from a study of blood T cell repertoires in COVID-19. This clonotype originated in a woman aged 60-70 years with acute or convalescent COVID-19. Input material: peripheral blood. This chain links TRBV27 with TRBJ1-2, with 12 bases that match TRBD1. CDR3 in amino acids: CASSFKGTGGRGYGYTF. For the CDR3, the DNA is TGTGCCAGCAGTTTCAAGGGGACAGGGGGCAGAGGCTATGGCTACACCTTC.